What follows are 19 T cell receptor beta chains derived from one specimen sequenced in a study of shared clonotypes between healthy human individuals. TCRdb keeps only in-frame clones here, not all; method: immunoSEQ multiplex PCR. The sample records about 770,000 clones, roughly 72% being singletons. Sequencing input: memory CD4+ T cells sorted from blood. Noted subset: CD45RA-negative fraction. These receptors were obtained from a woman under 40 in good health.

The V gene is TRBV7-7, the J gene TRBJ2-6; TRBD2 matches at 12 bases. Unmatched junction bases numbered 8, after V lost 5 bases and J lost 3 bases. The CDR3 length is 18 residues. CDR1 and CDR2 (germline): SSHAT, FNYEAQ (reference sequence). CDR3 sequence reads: CASSARLAGADGANVLTF. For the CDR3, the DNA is TGTGCCAGCAGCGCCAGACTAGCGGGAGCAGATGGGGCCAACGTCCTGACTTTC.

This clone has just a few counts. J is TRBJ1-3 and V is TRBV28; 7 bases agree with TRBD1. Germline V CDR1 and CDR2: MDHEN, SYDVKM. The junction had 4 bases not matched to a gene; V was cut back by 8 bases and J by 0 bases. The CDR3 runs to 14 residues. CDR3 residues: CASLRDSSGNTIYF. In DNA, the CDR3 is TGTGCCAGCCTACGGGACAGCTCTGGAAACACCATATATTTT.

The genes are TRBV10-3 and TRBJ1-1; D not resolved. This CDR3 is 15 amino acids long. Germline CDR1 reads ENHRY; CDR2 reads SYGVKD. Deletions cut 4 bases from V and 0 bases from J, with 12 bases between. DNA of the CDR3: TGTGCCATCAGTGGGTTTGGGGTGATGAACACTGAAGCTTTCTTT. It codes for CAISGFGVMNTEAFF.

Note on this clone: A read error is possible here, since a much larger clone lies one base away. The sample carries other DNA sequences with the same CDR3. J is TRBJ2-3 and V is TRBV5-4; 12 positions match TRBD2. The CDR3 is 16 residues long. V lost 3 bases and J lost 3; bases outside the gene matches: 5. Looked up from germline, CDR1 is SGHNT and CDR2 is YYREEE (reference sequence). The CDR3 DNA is TGTGCCAGCAGCTGGGCCGGGACTAGCGGGACAGATACGCAGTATTTT. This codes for CASSWAGTSGTDTQYF.

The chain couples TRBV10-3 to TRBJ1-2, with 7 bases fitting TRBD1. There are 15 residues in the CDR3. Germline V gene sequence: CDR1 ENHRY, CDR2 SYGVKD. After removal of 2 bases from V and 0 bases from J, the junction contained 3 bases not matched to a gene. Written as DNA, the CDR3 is TGTGCCATCAGTGAGGGACAGGCCGCTAACTATGGCTACACCTTC. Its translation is CAISEGQAANYGYTF.

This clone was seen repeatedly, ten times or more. CDR3 amino acids: CATDIPGVWTEAFF. The DNA of the CDR3 is TGTGCCACCGATATCCCCGGGGTCTGGACTGAAGCTTTCTTT. This chain connects TRBV14 to TRBJ1-1; D ambiguous. Germline V lookup: CDR1 SGHDN, CDR2 FVKESK. CDR3 length: 14 amino acids. Trimming took off 10 bases at V and 5 bases at J, with 20 bases between the two ends. The full variable domain, completed using reference TRBV14 and TRBJ1-1, is EAGVTQFPSHSVIEKGQTVTLRCDPISGHDNLYWYRRVMGKEIKFLLHFVKESKQDESGMPNNRFLAERTGGTYSTLKVQPAELEDSGVYFCATDIPGVWTEAFFGQGTRLTVV.

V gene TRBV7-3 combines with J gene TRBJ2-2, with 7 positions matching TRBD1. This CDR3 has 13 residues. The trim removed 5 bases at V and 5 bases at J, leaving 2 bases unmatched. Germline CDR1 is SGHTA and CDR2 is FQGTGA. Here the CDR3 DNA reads TGTGCCAGCAGCCGACAGGGAACCGGGGAGCTGTTTTTT. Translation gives CASSRQGTGELFF.

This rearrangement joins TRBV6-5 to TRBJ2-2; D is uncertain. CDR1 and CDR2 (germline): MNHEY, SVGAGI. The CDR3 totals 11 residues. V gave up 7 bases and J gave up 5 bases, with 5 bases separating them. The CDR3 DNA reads TGTGCCAGCACCCAGACCGGGGAGCTGTTTTTT. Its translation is CASTQTGELFF.

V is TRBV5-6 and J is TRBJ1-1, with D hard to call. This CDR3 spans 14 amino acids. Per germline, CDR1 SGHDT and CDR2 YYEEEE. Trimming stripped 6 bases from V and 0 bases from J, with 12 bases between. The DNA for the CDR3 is TGTGCCAGCACCAAAGGACGGTTGAACACTGAAGCTTTCTTT. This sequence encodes CASTKGRLNTEAFF.

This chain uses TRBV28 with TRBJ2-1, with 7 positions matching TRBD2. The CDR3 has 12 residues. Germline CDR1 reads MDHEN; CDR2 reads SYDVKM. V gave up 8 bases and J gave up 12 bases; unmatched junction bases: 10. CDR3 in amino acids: CASGIRTRWQFF. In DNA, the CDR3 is TGTGCCAGCGGAATCCGGACTAGATGGCAGTTCTTC.

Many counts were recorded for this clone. In DNA form, the CDR3 reads TGTGCCAGCTCTTTTTCGACGATTAATGAAAAACTGTTTTTT. It codes for CASSFSTINEKLFF. The chain has TRBV2 and TRBJ1-4; no reliable D call. Trimming cost V 8 bases and J 4 bases, with 14 bases left between them. The CDR3 has 14 amino acids. CDR1 is SNHLY, CDR2 FYNNEI, per germline. Full variable domain (missing parts from reference TRBV2 and TRBJ1-4): EPEVTQTPSHQVTQMGQEVILRCVPISNHLYFYWYRQILGQKVEFLVSFYNNEISEKSEIFDDQFSVERPDGSNFTLKIRSTKLEDSAMYFCASSFSTINEKLFFGSGTQLSVL.

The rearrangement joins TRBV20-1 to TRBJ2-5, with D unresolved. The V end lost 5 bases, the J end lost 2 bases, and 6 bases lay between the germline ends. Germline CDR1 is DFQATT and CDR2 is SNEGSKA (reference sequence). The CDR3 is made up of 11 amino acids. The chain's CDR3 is CSAPVQETQYF. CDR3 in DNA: TGCAGTGCTCCAGTGCAAGAGACCCAGTACTTC.

The chain's CDR3 is CASSQGETQYF. CDR3 nucleotide sequence: TGTGCCAGCTCCCAAGGCGAGACCCAGTACTTC. The chain employs TRBV18 and TRBJ2-5; D gene unclear. The CDR3 runs to 11 residues. Looked up from germline, CDR1 is KGHSH and CDR2 is LQKENI. V lost 6 bases and J 5 bases, leaving 7 bases between the germline ends.

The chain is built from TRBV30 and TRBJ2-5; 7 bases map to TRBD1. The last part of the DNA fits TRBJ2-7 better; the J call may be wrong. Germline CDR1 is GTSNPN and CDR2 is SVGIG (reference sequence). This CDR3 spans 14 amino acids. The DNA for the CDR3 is TGTGCCTGGAGGACAGGGCTTTTATCCTACGAGCAGTACTTC. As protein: CAWRTGLLSYEQYF.

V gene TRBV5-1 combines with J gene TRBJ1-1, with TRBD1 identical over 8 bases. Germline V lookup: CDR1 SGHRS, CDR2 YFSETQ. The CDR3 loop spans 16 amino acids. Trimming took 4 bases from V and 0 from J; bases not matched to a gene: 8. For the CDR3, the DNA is TGCGCCAGCAGCCCCGACAGGGGACTCATGAACACTGAAGCTTTCTTT. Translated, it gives CASSPDRGLMNTEAFF.

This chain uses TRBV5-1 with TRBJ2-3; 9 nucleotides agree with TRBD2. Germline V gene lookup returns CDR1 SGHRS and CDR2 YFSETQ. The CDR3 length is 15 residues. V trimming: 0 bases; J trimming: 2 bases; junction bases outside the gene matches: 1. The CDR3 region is CASSLGLAVTDTQYF. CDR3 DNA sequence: TGCGCCAGCAGCTTGGGACTAGCGGTCACAGATACGCAGTATTTT. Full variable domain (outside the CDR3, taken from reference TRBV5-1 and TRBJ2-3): KAGVTQTPRYLIKTRGQQVTLSCSPISGHRSVSWYQQTPGQGLQFLFEYFSETQRNKGNFPGRFSGRQFSNSRSEMNVSTLELGDSALYLCASSLGLAVTDTQYFGPGTRLTVL.

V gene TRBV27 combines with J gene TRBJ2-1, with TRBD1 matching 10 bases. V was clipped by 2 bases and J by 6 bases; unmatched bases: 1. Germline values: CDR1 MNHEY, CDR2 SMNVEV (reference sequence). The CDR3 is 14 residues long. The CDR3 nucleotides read TGTGCCAGCAGTTTACGACAGGGGGCCAATGAGCAGTTCTTC. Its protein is CASSLRQGANEQFF.

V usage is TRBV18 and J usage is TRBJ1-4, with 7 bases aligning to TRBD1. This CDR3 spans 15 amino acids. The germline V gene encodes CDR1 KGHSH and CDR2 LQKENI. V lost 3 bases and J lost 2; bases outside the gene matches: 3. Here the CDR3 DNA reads TGTGCCAGCTCACCCGTGGGACAGACTAATGAAAAACTGTTTTTT. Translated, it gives CASSPVGQTNEKLFF.

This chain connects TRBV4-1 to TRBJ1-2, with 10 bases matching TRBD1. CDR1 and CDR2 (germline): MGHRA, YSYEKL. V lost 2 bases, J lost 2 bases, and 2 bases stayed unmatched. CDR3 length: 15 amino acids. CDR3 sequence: CASSQPGQGNYGYTF. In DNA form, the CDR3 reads TGCGCCAGCAGCCAACCGGGACAGGGGAACTATGGCTACACCTTC.